This TCR beta chain derives from a study of Ad26.COV2.S vaccination and SARS-CoV-2 variants. Across the whole study: The vaccine Ad26.COV2.S was put into the muscle once, or twice with 56 days between. Findings and caveats of the study: Vaccine recipients surpassed placebo recipients in spike-specific TCR breadth. Total T cell responses were possibly underestimated by TCR breadth and depth analyses.

Regarding this clone: As yet, its antigen is unknown.

The CDR3 is 13 amino acids. Germline V gene data show CDR1 as SNHLY and CDR2 as FYNNEI. V gave up 7 bases and J gave up 1 base, with 10 bases separating them. Regarding treatment: roughly 19 received Ad26.COV2.S at low or high dose, single or two shots; about 5 received placebo; per-sample allocation not given. Samples were taken on day 63 after the first vaccine or placebo injection. Repertoires were generated with immunoSEQ multiplex PCR, while TCRdb's copy carries only in-frame clones and drops some. The sample holds around 320,000 clones, around four fifths seen once. The material was peripheral blood, obtained in a trial of Ad26.COV2.S vaccine versus placebo. The clonotype originates from a person aged 18-65 years who received the Ad26.COV2.S COVID-19 vaccine or a placebo. The chain joins TRBV2 to TRBJ2-5; weak D call: TRBD2 (5 bases). This chain's CDR3 is CASNGSPQETQYF. DNA for the CDR3: TGTGCCAGCAATGGGAGCCCCCAAGAGACCCAGTACTTC.